The 25 T cell receptor beta chains given below trace back to one sample, sequenced in a study of blood T cell repertoires in COVID-19. Sequencing was performed with immunoSEQ multiplex PCR; in TCRdb, only in-frame clones are kept and a portion is missing. Among 400,000 to 450,000 clones listed, 75% to 90% were seen once. The sequenced material came from PBMCs or T cells enriched from blood (not recorded which). Receptor source: a man in his thirties or forties who had recovered from COVID-19.

For the CDR3, the DNA is TGTGCCAGCACTTCGCAACCTGGGACTTCGCAGTACTTC. It codes for CASTSQPGTSQYF. V usage is TRBV2 and J usage is TRBJ2-7; the D gene is possibly TRBD2 (6 bases). The germline V and J ends were trimmed by 7 bases and 9 bases, with 19 bases remaining between them. The CDR3 extends over 13 amino acids. Germline V gene lookup returns CDR1 SNHLY and CDR2 FYNNEI.

The rearrangement joins TRBV11-2 to TRBJ1-1; 7 positions agree with TRBD1. The CDR3 sequence is 12 residues long. Losses at the gene ends were 4 bases for V and 6 bases for J; bases not matched to a gene: 2. The germline V gene has CDR1 SGHAT and CDR2 FQNNGV. The CDR3 DNA follows: TGTGCCAGCAGCTCCGACAGGGCTGAAGCTTTCTTT. Its protein is CASSSDRAEAFF.

This clone was found once. The chain recombines TRBV11-1 with TRBJ2-5, with D perhaps TRBD1 (5 bases). CDR1 is SGHAT, CDR2 FQDESV, per germline (reference sequence). This CDR3 has 14 amino acids. Between the trimmed V and J ends, which lost 3 bases and 0 bases, there was a span of 8 bases. CDR3 sequence (DNA): TGTGCCAGCAGCTTTACAGGCGACCAAGAGACCCAGTACTTC. It encodes CASSFTGDQETQYF.

The chain combines TRBV18 with TRBJ2-7, with 10 nucleotides matching TRBD1. The CDR3 extends over 14 amino acids. V gave up 3 bases and J gave up 5 bases; unmatched junction bases: 4. Germline V CDR1 and CDR2: KGHSH, LQKENI. The CDR3 protein is CASSPPGTGDEQYF. CDR3 DNA sequence: TGTGCCAGCTCACCTCCCGGGACAGGGGACGAGCAGTACTTC.

V is TRBV3-1 (or the pseudogene TRBV3-2) and J is TRBJ2-1; 7 bases line up with TRBD2. With 4 bases clipped from V and 0 bases from J, the junction kept 9 bases outside the gene matches. In germline, CDR1 is LGHDT, CDR2 YNNKEL (reference sequence). This CDR3 has 17 amino acids. DNA for the CDR3: TGTGCCAGCAGCCGAGAGTGGCCGGGAGGCTCCTACAATGAGCAGTTCTTC. It translates to CASSREWPGGSYNEQFF.

The chain employs TRBV30 and TRBJ2-1, with a weak D call TRBD2 (5 bases). V was trimmed by 2 bases and J by 4 bases, leaving 18 bases between them. The CDR3 covers 16 residues. Germline V gene lookup returns CDR1 GTSNPN and CDR2 SVGIG (reference sequence). CDR3 coding DNA: TGTGCCTGGAGTTACTCTGAGACTACTATATACAATGAGCAGTTCTTC. This sequence encodes CAWSYSETTIYNEQFF.

V and J are TRBV12-3 or TRBV12-4 and TRBJ1-2, with D possibly matching TRBD1 (5 bases). The CDR3 has 13 residues. Trimming removed 6 bases at V and 1 base at J, with 9 bases between. CDR3: CASRQQGNYGYTF. The CDR3, as DNA: TGTGCCAGCAGACAGCAGGGTAACTATGGCTACACCTTC.

This rearrangement joins TRBV24-1 to TRBJ2-2; 12 bases align to TRBD1. This CDR3 is 14 amino acids long. Trimming at V came to 9 bases and at J to 4 bases, leaving 2 bases not matched to a gene. Germline-derived CDR1 and CDR2 are KGHDR and SFDVKD. The CDR3: CATGTGGVTGELFF. DNA of the CDR3: TGTGCCACCGGGACAGGGGGCGTCACCGGGGAGCTGTTTTTT.

This clone was observed a single time. This rearrangement joins TRBV7-7 to TRBJ2-2; TRBD1 agrees at 9 bases. V lost 0 bases, J lost 6 bases, and 11 bases stayed unmatched. Germline V CDR1 and CDR2: SSHAT, FNYEAQ (reference sequence). The CDR3 covers 18 residues. DNA of the CDR3: TGTGCCAGCAGCTTAGCCCTCCCCGGGACAGGGCCGGCCGGGGAGCTGTTTTTT. This translates into CASSLALPGTGPAGELFF.

The V and J genes are TRBV28 and TRBJ1-1; tentative D call: TRBD1 (5 bases). The germline CDR1 and CDR2 sequences are MDHEN and SYDVKM. The V gene lost 10 bases and the J gene lost 0 bases, with 12 bases spanning the gap. The CDR3 spans 13 residues. The CDR3 sequence: CAIFGALNTEAFF. The CDR3 DNA sequence: TGTGCCATCTTTGGGGCCCTGAACACTGAAGCTTTCTTT.

The rearrangement joins TRBV5-6 to TRBJ2-1, with a weak D call TRBD2 (5 bases). Germline CDR1 is SGHDT and CDR2 is YYEEEE. The CDR3 extends over 13 amino acids. The V end was cut by 0 bases, the J end by 9 bases, with 10 bases between. CDR3 sequence: CASSLVTGGEQFF. CDR3 nucleotide sequence: TGTGCCAGCAGCTTGGTGACCGGAGGTGAGCAGTTCTTC.

The rearrangement links TRBV7-2 to TRBJ2-3; D possibly corresponds to TRBD2 (5 bases). The CDR3 is 16 amino acids. V dropped 0 bases and J dropped 5 bases, with 15 bases sitting between them. The germline CDR1 and CDR2 sequences are SGHTA and FQGNSA. DNA for the CDR3: TGTGCCAGCAGCTTAGCGCTAAGTGAGGGCCAAGATACGCAGTATTTT. Translation: CASSLALSEGQDTQYF.

The CDR3 DNA follows: TGTGCCAGCAGCCCCGGGACAGGGGTACAGCCCCAGCATTTT. Its translation is CASSPGTGVQPQHF. This chain links TRBV5-6 with TRBJ1-5, with 10 bases identical to TRBD1. This CDR3 is 14 amino acids long. V gave up 4 bases and J gave up 7 bases; unmatched junction bases: 5. Germline loops: CDR1 SGHDT, CDR2 YYEEEE.

The CDR3 protein is CASRKDRGYEQYF. The DNA of the CDR3 is TGTGCCAGCAGGAAAGACAGGGGCTACGAGCAGTACTTC. The V gene is TRBV25-1, the J gene TRBJ2-7; the match to TRBD1 covers 8 bases. J lost 3 bases, V lost 6 bases, and 4 bases had no gene match. Germline V CDR1 and CDR2: MGHDK, SYGVNS. The CDR3 consists of 13 residues.

The rearrangement joins TRBV7-9 to TRBJ2-7; the match to TRBD1 covers 8 bases. With 4 bases clipped from V and 11 bases from J, the junction kept 7 bases outside the gene matches. This CDR3 is 12 amino acids long. Germline CDR1 is SEHNR and CDR2 is FQNEAQ (reference sequence). The CDR3 DNA is TGTGCCAGCAGCTCCGGACAGGGTGTTAAGTACTTC. Protein sequence: CASSSGQGVKYF.

The rearrangement uses TRBV10-1 and TRBJ2-4; D possibly corresponds to TRBD2 (5 bases). V was clipped by 6 bases and J by 0 bases, with 24 bases between them. This CDR3 is built from 19 residues. CDR1 and CDR2 from the germline V gene are WNHNN and SYGVQD (reference sequence). CDR3 in DNA: TGCGCCAGCAGAGCCCTTTTTGGCGGGCGTTTCCTAGCCAAAAACATTCAGTACTTC. Its protein product is CASRALFGGRFLAKNIQYF.

This clone showed up just once. The chain combines TRBV15 with TRBJ2-7, with 9 bases lining up with TRBD1. Looked up from germline, CDR1 is LNHNV and CDR2 is YYDKDF (reference sequence). The CDR3 runs 18 residues. J gave up 7 bases and V 0 bases, and 16 bases lay outside the gene matches. CDR3 sequence: CATSRDFGAGQGLREQYF. The CDR3 DNA reads as TGTGCCACCAGCAGAGATTTCGGGGCGGGACAGGGACTTCGAGAGCAGTACTTC.

This clone was found a few times. The chain couples TRBV30 to TRBJ1-3, with D hard to call. The CDR3 spans 14 residues. Trimming cost V 4 bases and J 0 bases, with 10 bases left between them. Germline V gene lookup returns CDR1 GTSNPN and CDR2 SVGIG (reference sequence). CDR3 in DNA: TGTGCCTGGACTTTAGCGGACTCTGGAAACACCATATATTTT. It codes for CAWTLADSGNTIYF.

The CDR3 DNA sequence: TGTGCCAGCTCCGACACGTTGAACACTGAAGCTTTCTTT. Amino acid sequence: CASSDTLNTEAFF. The chain has TRBV18 and TRBJ1-1, with unresolved D. Germline V lookup: CDR1 KGHSH, CDR2 LQKENI. The CDR3 length is 13 residues. V was pared by 6 bases and J by 0 bases, with 8 bases between.

The chain employs TRBV19 and TRBJ1-1; the D is unclear. Per the germline V gene, CDR1 is LNHDA and CDR2 is SQIVND (reference sequence). Trimming pared 5 bases from V and 2 bases from J, leaving 9 bases between. The CDR3 has 13 residues. The CDR3 sequence: CASSVKRNTEAFF. CDR3 DNA: TGTGCCAGTAGTGTTAAGCGAAACACTGAAGCTTTCTTT.

V is TRBV28 and J is TRBJ1-2; D call uncertain. This CDR3 comprises 13 residues. The germline V gene has CDR1 MDHEN and CDR2 SYDVKM. V gave up 5 bases and J gave up 3 bases, with 10 bases separating them. The CDR3 spells CASSAPSDYGYTF. CDR3 nucleotides: TGTGCCAGCAGTGCTCCGTCAGACTATGGCTACACCTTC.

The genes are TRBV7-3 and TRBJ2-2, with 7 positions matching TRBD1. CDR3 length: 14 amino acids. Germline lookup yields CDR1 SGHTA and CDR2 FQGTGA. The V segment lost 5 bases and the J segment 2 bases; nucleotides outside the gene matches: 2. The CDR3 bases are TGTGCCAGCAGCACAGGGGAAAACACCGGGGAGCTGTTTTTT. It yields the protein CASSTGENTGELFF.

The chain uses TRBV29-1 and TRBJ1-1, with TRBD1 identical over 8 bases. Germline V lookup: CDR1 SQVTM, CDR2 ANQGSEA. This CDR3 region has 11 residues. In DNA form, the CDR3 reads TGCGGCGGACAGGGCAATAATGAAGCTTTCTTT. It is translated as CGGQGNNEAFF.

V usage is TRBV28 and J usage is TRBJ1-1; perhaps TRBD1 as D (6 bases). Per the germline V gene, CDR1 is MDHEN and CDR2 is SYDVKM. V lost 5 bases, J lost 1 base, and 14 bases lay in between. The CDR3 length is 15 residues. As DNA, the CDR3 is TGTGCCAGCAGTCCTTACAGGGAGGGGAACACTGAAGCTTTCTTT. Its protein product is CASSPYREGNTEAFF.

CDR3 amino acids: CASIRGESSYEQYF. The CDR3 DNA follows: TGTGCCAGCATTCGGGGAGAGAGCTCCTACGAGCAGTACTTC. The chain links TRBV6-5 to TRBJ2-7; D is perhaps TRBD2 (5 bases). Deletions cut 7 bases from V and 0 bases from J, with 13 bases between. Per germline, CDR1 MNHEY and CDR2 SVGAGI. The CDR3 contains 14 residues.